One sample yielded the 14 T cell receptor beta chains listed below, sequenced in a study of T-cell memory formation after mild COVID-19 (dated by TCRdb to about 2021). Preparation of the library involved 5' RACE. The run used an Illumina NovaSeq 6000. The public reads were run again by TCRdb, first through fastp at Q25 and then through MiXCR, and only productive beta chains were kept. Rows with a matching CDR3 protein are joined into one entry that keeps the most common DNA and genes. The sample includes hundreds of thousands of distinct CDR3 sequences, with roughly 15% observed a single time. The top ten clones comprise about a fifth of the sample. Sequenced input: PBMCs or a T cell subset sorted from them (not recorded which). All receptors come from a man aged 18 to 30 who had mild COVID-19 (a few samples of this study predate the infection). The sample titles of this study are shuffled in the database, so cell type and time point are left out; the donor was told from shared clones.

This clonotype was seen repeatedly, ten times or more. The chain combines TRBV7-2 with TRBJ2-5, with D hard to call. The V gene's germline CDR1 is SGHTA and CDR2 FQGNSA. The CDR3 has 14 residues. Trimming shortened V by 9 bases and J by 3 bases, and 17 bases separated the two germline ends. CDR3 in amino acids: CASHLGNPKETQYF. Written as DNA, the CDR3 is TGTGCCAGTCACCTAGGCAACCCAAAAGAGACCCAGTACTTC.

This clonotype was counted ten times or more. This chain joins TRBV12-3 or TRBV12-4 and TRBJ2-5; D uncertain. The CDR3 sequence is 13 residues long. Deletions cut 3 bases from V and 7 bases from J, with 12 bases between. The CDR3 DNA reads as TGTGCCAGCAGTTTCGCAGCGTCGGGGACCCAGTACTTC. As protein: CASSFAASGTQYF.

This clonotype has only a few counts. CDR3 protein: CASRHLPTENEQYF. CDR3 in DNA: TGTGCCAGCAGACACCTGCCTACGGAGAACGAGCAGTACTTC. The rearrangement links TRBV6-2 or TRBV6-3 to TRBJ2-7, with D hard to call. V was shortened by 6 bases and J by 5 bases, with 17 bases between the two germline ends. The CDR3 totals 14 residues. Germline V lookup: CDR1 MNHEY, CDR2 SVGEGT.

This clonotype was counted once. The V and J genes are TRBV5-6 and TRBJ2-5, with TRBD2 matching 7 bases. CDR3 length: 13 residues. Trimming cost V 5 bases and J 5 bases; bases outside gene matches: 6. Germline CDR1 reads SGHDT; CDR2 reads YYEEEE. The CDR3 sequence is CASSNVGGETQYF. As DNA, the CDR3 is TGTGCCAGCAGTAACGTCGGGGGGGAGACCCAGTACTTC. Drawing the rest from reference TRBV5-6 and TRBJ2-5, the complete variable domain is DAGVTQSPTHLIKTRGQQVTLRCSPKSGHDTVSWYQQALGQGPQFIFQYYEEEERQRGNFPDRFSGHQFPNYSSELNVNALLLGDSALYLCASSNVGGETQYFGPGTRLLVL.

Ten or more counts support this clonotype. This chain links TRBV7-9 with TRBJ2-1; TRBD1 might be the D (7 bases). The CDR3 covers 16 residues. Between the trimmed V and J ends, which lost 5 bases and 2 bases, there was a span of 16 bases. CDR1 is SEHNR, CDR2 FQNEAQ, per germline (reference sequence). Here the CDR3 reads CASSPPGGGPYNEQFF. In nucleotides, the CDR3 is TGTGCCAGCAGCCCTCCAGGGGGAGGCCCCTACAATGAGCAGTTCTTC.

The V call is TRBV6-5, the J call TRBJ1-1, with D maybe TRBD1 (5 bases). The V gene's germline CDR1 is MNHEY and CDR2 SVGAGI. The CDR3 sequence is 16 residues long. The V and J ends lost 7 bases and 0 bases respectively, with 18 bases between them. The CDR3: CASTRFRGSMNTEAFF. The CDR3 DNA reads TGTGCCAGCACCCGATTTCGGGGCTCCATGAACACTGAAGCTTTCTTT.

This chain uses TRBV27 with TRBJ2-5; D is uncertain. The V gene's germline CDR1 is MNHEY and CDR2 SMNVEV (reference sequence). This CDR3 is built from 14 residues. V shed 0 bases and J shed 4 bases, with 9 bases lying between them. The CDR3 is CASSLSVPGETQYF. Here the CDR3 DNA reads TGTGCCAGCAGTTTATCAGTCCCGGGAGAGACCCAGTACTTC.

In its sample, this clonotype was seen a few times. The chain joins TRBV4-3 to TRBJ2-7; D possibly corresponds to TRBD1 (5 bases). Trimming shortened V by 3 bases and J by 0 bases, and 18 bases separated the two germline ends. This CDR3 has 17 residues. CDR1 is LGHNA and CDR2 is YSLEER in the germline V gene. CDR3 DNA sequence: TGCGCCAGCAGCCAGAAGGCGGCAGGGCGATACTCCTACGAGCAGTACTTC. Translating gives CASSQKAAGRYSYEQYF.

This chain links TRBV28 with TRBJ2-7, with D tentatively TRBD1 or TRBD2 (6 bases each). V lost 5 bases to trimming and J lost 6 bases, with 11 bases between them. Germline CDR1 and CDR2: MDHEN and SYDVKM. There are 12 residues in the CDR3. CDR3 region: CASSLQGLEQYV. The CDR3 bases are TGTGCCAGCAGTCTACAGGGACTCGAGCAGTACGTC.

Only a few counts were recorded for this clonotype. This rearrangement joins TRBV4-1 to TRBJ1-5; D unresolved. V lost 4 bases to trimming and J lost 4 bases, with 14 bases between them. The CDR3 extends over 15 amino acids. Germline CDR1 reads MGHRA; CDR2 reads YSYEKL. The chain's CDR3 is CASSPEAGWNQPQHF. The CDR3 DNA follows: TGCGCCAGCAGCCCTGAGGCAGGATGGAATCAGCCCCAGCATTTT.

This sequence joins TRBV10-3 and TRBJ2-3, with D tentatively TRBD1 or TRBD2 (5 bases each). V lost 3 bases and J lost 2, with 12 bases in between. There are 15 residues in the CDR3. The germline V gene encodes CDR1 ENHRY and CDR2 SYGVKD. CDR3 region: CAISDRDGYTDTQYF. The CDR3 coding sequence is TGTGCCATCAGTGATAGGGACGGATACACAGATACGCAGTATTTT.

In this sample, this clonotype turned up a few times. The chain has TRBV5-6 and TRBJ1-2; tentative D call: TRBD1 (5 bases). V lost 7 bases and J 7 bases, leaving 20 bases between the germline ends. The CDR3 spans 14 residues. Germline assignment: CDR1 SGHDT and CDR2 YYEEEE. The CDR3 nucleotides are TGTGCCAGCGGCCGCACCGGGCGGAGGGGTGGCTACACCTTC. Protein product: CASGRTGRRGGYTF. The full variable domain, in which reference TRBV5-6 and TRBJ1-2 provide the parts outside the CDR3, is DAGVTQSPTHLIKTRGQQVTLRCSPKSGHDTVSWYQQALGQGPQFIFQYYEEEERQRGNFPDRFSGHQFPNYSSELNVNALLLGDSALYLCASGRTGRRGGYTFGSGTRLTVV.

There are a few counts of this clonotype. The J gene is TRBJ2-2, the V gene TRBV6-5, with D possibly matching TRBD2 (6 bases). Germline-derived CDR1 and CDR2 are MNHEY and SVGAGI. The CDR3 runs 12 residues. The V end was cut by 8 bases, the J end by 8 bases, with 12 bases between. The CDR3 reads CASGGSGGELFF. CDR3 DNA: TGTGCCAGCGGGGGGTCGGGTGGGGAGCTGTTTTTT.

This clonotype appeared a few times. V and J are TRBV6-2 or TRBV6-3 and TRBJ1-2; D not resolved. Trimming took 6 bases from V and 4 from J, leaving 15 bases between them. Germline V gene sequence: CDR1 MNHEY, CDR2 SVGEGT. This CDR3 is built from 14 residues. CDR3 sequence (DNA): TGTGCCAGCAGCTCGGGGAGGGAAGTCTATGGCTACACCTTC. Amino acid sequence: CASSSGREVYGYTF.